These 17 T cell receptor beta chains came from one sample sequenced in a study of T cell responses to AZD1222 COVID-19 vaccine (dated by TCRdb to the early 2020s). This specimen's time point label, per the study, means: baseline before first vaccination. Receptors were amplified or captured by the immunoSEQ multiplex PCR assay. TCRdb limited this immuneACCESS table to in-frame rearrangements with V and J called. A share of clones is missing; checked studies link under half to unresolved V genes, and the rest is unexplained. The sample table shows 100,000 to 150,000 clones, and around 90% are seen once. Less than 2% of the sample is in the top ten clones. The material was peripheral blood, obtained on day 0 of AZD1222 vaccination. Receptors originate from an adult in good health.

As for this clone: A junction boundary mismatches the germline segment, possibly from a read error. V gene TRBV6-2 or TRBV6-3 combines with J gene TRBJ2-1, with D possibly being TRBD1 or TRBD2 (5 bases each). Germline V gene data show CDR1 as MNHEY and CDR2 as SVGEGT. This CDR3 has 14 amino acids. The CDR3: CASSWNRRPAEGLF. The CDR3 DNA reads TGTGCCAGCAGTTGGAACCGACGCCCGGCTGAGGGGCTCTTC.

This CDR3 reads CATSVLGEKLFF. The CDR3 nucleotides read TGTGCCACCAGTGTGTTGGGGGAAAAACTGTTTTTT. This sequence joins TRBV24-1 and TRBJ1-4, with D uncertain. The CDR3 extends over 12 amino acids. The ends were cut back, 5 bases at V and 8 bases at J, with 8 bases in the middle. Germline V CDR1 and CDR2: KGHDR, SFDVKD.

The chain uses TRBV24-1 and TRBJ2-2; 8 bases line up with TRBD1. This CDR3 comprises 16 residues. CDR1 KGHDR and CDR2 SFDVKD come from the germline V gene. With 3 bases clipped from V and 7 bases from J, the junction kept 9 bases outside the gene matches. CDR3 in amino acids: CATSDPGTGLDGELFF. CDR3 DNA sequence: TGTGCCACCAGTGATCCCGGGACAGGCCTTGACGGGGAGCTGTTTTTT.

DNA of the CDR3: TGTGCCAGCAGTGAATCCCTCTGGACAGGGTATGAAGACGAGCAGTACTTC. It translates to CASSESLWTGYEDEQYF. J is TRBJ2-7 and V is TRBV25-1, with 8 bases fitting TRBD1. The germline V gene encodes CDR1 MGHDK and CDR2 SYGVNS. Trimming at V came to 1 base and at J to 5 bases, leaving 13 bases not matched to a gene. CDR3 length: 17 residues.

The V and J genes are TRBV18 and TRBJ2-7, with TRBD2 matching 7 bases. The CDR3 contains 14 residues. V was pared by 6 bases and J by 4 bases, with 9 bases of the junction left unmatched. The germline gives CDR1 KGHSH, CDR2 LQKENI. In DNA, the CDR3 is TGTGCCAGCTCGCTTAGCGGGTTTACTTACGAGCAGTACTTC. Protein sequence: CASSLSGFTYEQYF.

The genes are TRBV9 and TRBJ2-1, with TRBD2 matching over 11 bases. From germline, CDR1 is SGDLS and CDR2 YYNGEE. J was trimmed by 7 bases and V by 0 bases; bases with no gene match: 3. The CDR3 has 15 residues. CDR3 nucleotide sequence: TGTGCCAGCAGCGTAGGGACTAGCGGGTGGAATGAGCAGTTCTTC. Translating gives CASSVGTSGWNEQFF.

The chain uses TRBV7-9 and TRBJ1-4; tentative D call: TRBD1 (5 bases). With 7 bases removed from V and 7 bases from J, the gap between germline ends came to 16 bases. Looked up from germline, CDR1 is SEHNR and CDR2 is FQNEAQ (reference sequence). This CDR3 is built from 14 residues. In DNA, the CDR3 is TGTGCCAGCACCATAGAAGGGGTTATTGAAAAACTGTTTTTT. Encoded protein: CASTIEGVIEKLFF.

The chain recombines TRBV11-2 with TRBJ1-4; 7 nucleotides match TRBD1. Germline trimming cut 2 bases from V and 5 bases from J; bases unmatched to any gene: 11. The V gene's germline CDR1 is SGHAT and CDR2 FQNNGV. The CDR3 has 17 residues. In DNA form, the CDR3 reads TGTGCCAGCAGCTTACGGGGGGACAGTCGTCCAAATGAAAAACTGTTTTTT. It yields the protein CASSLRGDSRPNEKLFF. Complete variable domain (other parts from reference TRBV11-2 and TRBJ1-4): EAGVAQSPRYKIIEKRQSVAFWCNPISGHATLYWYQQILGQGPKLLIQFQNNGVVDDSQLPKDRFSAERLKGVDSTLKIQPAKLEDSAVYLCASSLRGDSRPNEKLFFGSGTQLSVL.

The J gene is TRBJ2-2, the V gene TRBV4-3; D perhaps matches TRBD1 (6 bases). Germline-derived CDR1 and CDR2 are LGHNA and YSLEER. Trimming removed 0 bases from V and 1 base from J, with 15 bases in between. There are 18 residues in the CDR3. CDR3: CASSQDFRTGWNTGELFF. CDR3 sequence (DNA): TGCGCCAGCAGCCAAGATTTTCGAACAGGGTGGAACACCGGGGAGCTGTTTTTT.

The V and J genes are TRBV11-3 and TRBJ2-7, with TRBD2 identical over 11 bases. Germline values: CDR1 SGHNT, CDR2 YENEEA. V was clipped by 5 bases and J by 4 bases; unmatched bases: 4. CDR3 length equals 14 residues. The CDR3 loop reads CASSLTSGEYEQYF. CDR3 coding DNA: TGTGCCAGCAGCCTGACTAGCGGGGAATACGAGCAGTACTTC.

This chain uses TRBV7-2 with TRBJ2-3, with D possibly being TRBD2 (6 bases). Between the trimmed V and J ends, which lost 5 bases and 0 bases, there was a span of 9 bases. This CDR3 spans 14 amino acids. Per the germline V gene, CDR1 is SGHTA and CDR2 is FQGNSA. The CDR3 nucleotides read TGTGCCAGCAGCCCGGGACTTAGCACAGATACGCAGTATTTT. As protein: CASSPGLSTDTQYF.

CDR3 loop: CATSPGGQGRNTEAFF. The CDR3 DNA reads as TGTGCCACCAGCCCGGGTGGGCAGGGACGGAACACTGAAGCTTTCTTT. The chain couples TRBV15 to TRBJ1-1, with D perhaps TRBD1 (5 bases). Trimming pared 5 bases from V and 1 base from J, leaving 17 bases between. Germline V gene sequence: CDR1 LNHNV, CDR2 YYDKDF (reference sequence). The CDR3 is 16 residues long.

This clone was recorded only once. V gene TRBV29-1 combines with J gene TRBJ2-2; D is undetermined. The CDR3 extends over 15 amino acids. V was clipped by 4 bases and J by 0 bases, with 12 bases between them. Germline CDR1 and CDR2: SQVTM and ANQGSEA. CDR3 residues: CSVGFTIANTGELFF. The CDR3 DNA follows: TGCAGCGTTGGTTTCACGATAGCGAACACCGGGGAGCTGTTTTTT.

The gene calls are TRBV5-8 and TRBJ2-5; TRBD1 matches 8 bases. The CDR3 covers 16 residues. V lost 0 bases and J lost 1; bases outside the gene matches: 5. Germline assignment: CDR1 SGHTS and CDR2 YDEGEE. CDR3 amino acids: CASSLGQGPSQETQYF. CDR3 DNA: TGTGCCAGCAGCTTGGGACAGGGGCCCTCCCAAGAGACCCAGTACTTC.

The chain is built from TRBV24-1 and TRBJ2-1; tentative D call: TRBD1 (6 bases). Germline values: CDR1 KGHDR, CDR2 SFDVKD. The germline V and J ends were trimmed by 3 bases and 2 bases, with 10 bases remaining between them. The CDR3 runs to 15 residues. The CDR3 region is CATSDGQRTYNEQFF. The CDR3, as DNA: TGTGCCACCAGTGATGGACAGAGGACCTACAATGAGCAGTTCTTC.

This clone came up once. This rearrangement joins TRBV5-1 to TRBJ2-7; TRBD1 aligns across 10 bases. This CDR3 contains 14 residues. Germline CDR1 SGHRS, CDR2 YFSETQ. Losses at the gene ends were 4 bases for V and 5 bases for J; bases not matched to a gene: 6. For the CDR3, the DNA is TGCGCCAGCAGCGAGACAGGGGGCATTGACGAGCAGTACTTC. Translating it yields CASSETGGIDEQYF. The whole variable domain, remainder taken from reference TRBV5-1 and TRBJ2-7, is KAGVTQTPRYLIKTRGQQVTLSCSPISGHRSVSWYQQTPGQGLQFLFEYFSETQRNKGNFPGRFSGRQFSNSRSEMNVSTLELGDSALYLCASSETGGIDEQYFGPGTRLTVT.

The chain carries TRBV24-1 and TRBJ2-7; D possibly corresponds to TRBD2 (7 bases). Trimming took off 4 bases at V and 2 bases at J, with 14 bases between the two ends. Germline loops: CDR1 KGHDR, CDR2 SFDVKD. CDR3 length: 15 residues. CDR3 sequence (DNA): TGTGCCACCAGTGAGAAGGGGGGGAAGGCCTACGAGCAGTACTTC. As protein: CATSEKGGKAYEQYF.